The clone carrying this T cell receptor (beta chain) was observed a few times. This record comes from a study of response to subunit inactivated influenza vaccine. The V end was cut by 4 bases, the J end by 4 bases, with 15 bases between. The germline gives CDR1 SGHTA, CDR2 FQGNSA. This CDR3 spans 15 amino acids. Each CDR3 protein gets one entry after TCRdb re-called the RT-PCR reads with MiXCR. Here the sample spans under 550,000 distinct CDR3 sequences, 7.6% being singletons. This chain links TRBV7-2 with TRBJ2-3, with a tentative D call TRBD2 (6 bases). The source is a man aged 45-69 years who received an inactivated influenza vaccine. Sequenced material: PBMCs from blood, taken roughly 24 months after vaccination. The DNA for the CDR3 is TGTGCCAGCAGCTCCCGCGGGGCGCGGGCAGATACGCAGTATTTT. Its translation: CASSSRGARADTQYF.